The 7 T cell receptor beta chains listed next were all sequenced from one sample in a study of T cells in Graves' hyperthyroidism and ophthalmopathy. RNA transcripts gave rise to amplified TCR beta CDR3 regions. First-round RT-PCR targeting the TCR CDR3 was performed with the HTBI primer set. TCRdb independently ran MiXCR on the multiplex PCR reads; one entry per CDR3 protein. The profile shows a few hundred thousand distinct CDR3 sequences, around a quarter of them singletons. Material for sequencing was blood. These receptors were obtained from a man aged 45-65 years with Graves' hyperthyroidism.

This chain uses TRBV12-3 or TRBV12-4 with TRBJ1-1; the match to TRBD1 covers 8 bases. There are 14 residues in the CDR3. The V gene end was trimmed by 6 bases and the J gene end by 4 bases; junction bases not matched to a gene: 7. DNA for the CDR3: TGTGCCAGCAGGGAGACAGGGGTGGGCACTGAAGCTTTCTTT. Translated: CASRETGVGTEAFF.

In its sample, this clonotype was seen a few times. The DNA of the CDR3 is TGTGCCAGCAGCCTAGGACAGGCGATGAACTATGGCTACACCTTC. The encoded protein is CASSLGQAMNYGYTF. This chain joins TRBV7-9 and TRBJ1-2; 7 bases map to TRBD1. V trimming: 5 bases; J trimming: 2 bases; junction bases outside the gene matches: 8. Germline V gene lookup returns CDR1 SEHNR and CDR2 FQNEAQ (reference sequence). The CDR3 has 15 residues.

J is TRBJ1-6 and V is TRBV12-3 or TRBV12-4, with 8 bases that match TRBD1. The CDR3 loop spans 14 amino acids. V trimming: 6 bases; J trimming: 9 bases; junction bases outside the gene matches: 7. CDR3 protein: CASRSQGASSPLHF. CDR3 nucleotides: TGTGCCAGCAGGTCTCAGGGGGCTAGTTCACCCCTCCACTTT.

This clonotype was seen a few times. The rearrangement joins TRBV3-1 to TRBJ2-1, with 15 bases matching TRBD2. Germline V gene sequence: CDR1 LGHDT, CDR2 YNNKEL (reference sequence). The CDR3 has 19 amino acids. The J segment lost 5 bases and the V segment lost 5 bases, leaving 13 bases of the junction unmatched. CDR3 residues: CASSSRTSGRAGADNEQFF. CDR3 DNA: TGTGCCAGCAGCTCCAGGACTAGCGGGAGGGCCGGTGCCGACAATGAGCAGTTCTTC.

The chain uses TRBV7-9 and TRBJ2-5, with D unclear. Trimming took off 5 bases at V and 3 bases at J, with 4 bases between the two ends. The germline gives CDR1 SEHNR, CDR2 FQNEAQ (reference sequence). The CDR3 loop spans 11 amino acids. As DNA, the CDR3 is TGTGCCAGCAGCAACGAAGAGACCCAGTACTTC. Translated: CASSNEETQYF. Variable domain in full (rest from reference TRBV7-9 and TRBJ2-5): DTGVSQNPRHKITKRGQNVTFRCDPISEHNRLYWYRQTLGQGPEFLTYFQNEAQLEKSRLLSDRFSAERPKGSFSTLEIQRTEQGDSAMYLCASSNEETQYFGPGTRLLVL.

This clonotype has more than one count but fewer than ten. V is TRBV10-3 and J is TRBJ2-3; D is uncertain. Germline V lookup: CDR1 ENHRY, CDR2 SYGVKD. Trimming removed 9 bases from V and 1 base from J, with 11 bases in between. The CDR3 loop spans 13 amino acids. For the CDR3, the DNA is TGTGCCATTAAGGAGACTGGCACAGATACGCAGTATTTT. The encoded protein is CAIKETGTDTQYF.

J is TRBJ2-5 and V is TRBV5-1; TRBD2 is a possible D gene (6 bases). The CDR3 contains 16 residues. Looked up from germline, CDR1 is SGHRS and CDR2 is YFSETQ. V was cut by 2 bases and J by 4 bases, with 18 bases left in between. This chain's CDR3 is CASSLTGGSVRETQYF. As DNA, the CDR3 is TGCGCCAGCAGCTTAACAGGAGGGAGCGTTAGAGAGACCCAGTACTTC.